This T cell receptor beta chain was obtained from a study of CD8+ T cells in alopecia areata. Study conclusions and caveats: In patients, TCRs were shared less clearly than in mice, and HLA may possibly be involved.

A note on this clone: The antigen is not known.

RNA was isolated and reverse transcribed to cDNA, the sequencing template. Clones were read by immunoSEQ multiplex PCR, and TCRdb kept only the in-frame ones, dropping some. The table records 180,000 or so clones, around 63% of them present only once. The material sequenced was CD4+ T cells sorted from blood, taken at week 0. The clonotype originates from a human donor with alopecia areata.

CDR3 bases: TGTGCCAGCAGCTCCCAGGGCGTCTGGTACGAGCAGTACTTC. This translates into CASSSQGVWYEQYF. The chain employs TRBV5-6 and TRBJ2-7; D is perhaps TRBD1 (5 bases). V dropped 3 bases and J dropped 4 bases, with 14 bases sitting between them. This CDR3 is 14 amino acids long. Per the germline V gene, CDR1 is SGHDT and CDR2 is YYEEEE.